This TCR beta chain was captured by sequencing in a study of blood T cell repertoires in COVID-19. Across the whole study: Samples taken during acute and convalescent COVID-19 were collected in the United States, Italy and Spain.

The CDR3 runs 17 residues. CDR1 and CDR2 (germline): SGHRS, YFSETQ. Trimming left V 0 bases short and J 3 bases short, with 15 bases between. Profiled with immunoSEQ multiplex PCR; TCRdb holds only in-frame clones, not every one. The sample includes approximately 75,000 clones, about 93% of them seen just once. The chain has TRBV5-1 and TRBJ1-4, with D possibly being TRBD1 (6 bases). What was sequenced was peripheral blood. The clonotype was recovered from a human donor in a cohort sampled during active COVID-19. The CDR3 loop reads CASSLATGSTANEKLFF. The CDR3 DNA is TGCGCCAGCAGCTTGGCCACAGGGTCCACCGCTAATGAAAAACTGTTTTTT.